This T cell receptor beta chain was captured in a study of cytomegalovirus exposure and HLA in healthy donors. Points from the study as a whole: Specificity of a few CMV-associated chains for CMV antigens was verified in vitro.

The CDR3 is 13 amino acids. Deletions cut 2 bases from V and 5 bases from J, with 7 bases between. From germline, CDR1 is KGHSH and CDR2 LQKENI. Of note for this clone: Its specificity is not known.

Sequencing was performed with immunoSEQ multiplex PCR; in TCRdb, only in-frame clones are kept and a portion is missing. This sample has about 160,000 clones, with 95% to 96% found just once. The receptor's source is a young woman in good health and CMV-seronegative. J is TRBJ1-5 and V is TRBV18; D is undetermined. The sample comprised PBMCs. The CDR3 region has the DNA TGTGCCAGCTCACCAGTACAAGATCAGCCCCAGCATTTT. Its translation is CASSPVQDQPQHF.